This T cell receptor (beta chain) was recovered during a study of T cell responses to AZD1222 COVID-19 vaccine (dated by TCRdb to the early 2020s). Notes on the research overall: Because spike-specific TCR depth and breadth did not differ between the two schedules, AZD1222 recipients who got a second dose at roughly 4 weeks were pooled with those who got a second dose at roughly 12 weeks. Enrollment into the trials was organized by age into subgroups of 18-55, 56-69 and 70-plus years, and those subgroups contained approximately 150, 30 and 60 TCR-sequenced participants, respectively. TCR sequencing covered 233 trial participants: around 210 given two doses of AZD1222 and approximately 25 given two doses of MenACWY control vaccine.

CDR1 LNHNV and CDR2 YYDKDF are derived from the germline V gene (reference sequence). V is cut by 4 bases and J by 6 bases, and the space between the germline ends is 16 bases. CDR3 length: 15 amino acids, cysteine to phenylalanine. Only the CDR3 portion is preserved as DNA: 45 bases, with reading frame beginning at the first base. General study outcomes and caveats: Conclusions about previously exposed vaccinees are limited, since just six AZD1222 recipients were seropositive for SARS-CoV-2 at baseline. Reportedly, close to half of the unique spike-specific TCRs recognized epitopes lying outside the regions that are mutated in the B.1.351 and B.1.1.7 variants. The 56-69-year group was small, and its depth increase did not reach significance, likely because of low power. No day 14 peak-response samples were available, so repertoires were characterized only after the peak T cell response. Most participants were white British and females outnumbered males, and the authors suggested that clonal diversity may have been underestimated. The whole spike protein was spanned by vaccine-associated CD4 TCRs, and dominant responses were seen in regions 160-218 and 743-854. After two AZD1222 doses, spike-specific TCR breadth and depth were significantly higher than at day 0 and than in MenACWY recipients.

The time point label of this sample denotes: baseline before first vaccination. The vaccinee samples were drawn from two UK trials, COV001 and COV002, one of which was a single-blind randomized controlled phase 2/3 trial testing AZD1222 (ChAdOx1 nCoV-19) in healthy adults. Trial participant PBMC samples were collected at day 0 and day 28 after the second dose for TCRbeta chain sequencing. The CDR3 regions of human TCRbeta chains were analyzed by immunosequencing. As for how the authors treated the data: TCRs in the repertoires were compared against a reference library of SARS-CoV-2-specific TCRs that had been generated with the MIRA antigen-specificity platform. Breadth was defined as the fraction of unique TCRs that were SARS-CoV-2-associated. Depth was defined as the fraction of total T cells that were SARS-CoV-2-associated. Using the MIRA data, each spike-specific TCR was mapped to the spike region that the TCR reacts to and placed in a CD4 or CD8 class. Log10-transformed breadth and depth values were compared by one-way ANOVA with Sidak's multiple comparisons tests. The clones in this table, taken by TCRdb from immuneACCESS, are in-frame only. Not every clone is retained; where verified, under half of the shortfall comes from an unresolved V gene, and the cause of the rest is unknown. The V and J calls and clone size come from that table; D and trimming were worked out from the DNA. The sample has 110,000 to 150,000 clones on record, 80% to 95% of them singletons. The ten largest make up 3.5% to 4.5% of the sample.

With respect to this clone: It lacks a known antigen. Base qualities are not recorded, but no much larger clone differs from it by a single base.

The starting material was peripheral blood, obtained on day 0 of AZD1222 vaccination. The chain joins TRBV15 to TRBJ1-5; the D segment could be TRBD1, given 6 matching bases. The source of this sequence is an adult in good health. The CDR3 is CATSNGAGGAQPQHF. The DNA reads TGTGCCACCAGCAATGGGGCGGGGGGGGCTCAGCCCCAGCATTTT.